The present T cell receptor (beta chain) was sequenced within a study of shared clonotypes between healthy human individuals. The germline V gene encodes CDR1 LNHDA and CDR2 SQIVND (reference sequence). V gave up 5 bases and J gave up 4 bases, with 11 bases separating them. The CDR3 covers 13 residues. TCRdb's table, derived via immunoSEQ multiplex PCR, lists solely in-frame clones and lacks some. This table holds about 1.1 million clones, approximately 80% found once. This TCR was recovered from a man between 18 and 29 years old in good health. Some clones in this sample may be carry-over from other donors' samples. J is TRBJ1-1 and V is TRBV19; D call uncertain. The sample taken for sequencing was memory CD4+ T cells from PBMCs. Documented subset: CD45RA-negative fraction. The CDR3 coding sequence is TGTGCCAGTAGTCCTCGTTTGCGCACTGAAGCTTTCTTT. Its translation: CASSPRLRTEAFF.